This is a list of T cell receptor beta chains from one sample in a study of cytomegalovirus exposure and HLA in healthy donors. Sequenced by immunoSEQ multiplex PCR; TCRdb stores in-frame clones only, minus some. The sample holds about 190,000 clones, about three quarters seen once. Sequences were obtained from PBMCs. The source is a woman in her 40s in good health and CMV-seronegative. Both conserved end residues are part of each CDR3. Fields, in order: V gene, D gene, J gene, clone size, CDR3 DNA, CDR3 protein. The D gene is left open where the match is weak. Size tells how often a clone was seen (once, few, many) or the class of an expanded clone, and some rows leave it out.

TRBV7-9,NA,TRBJ1-2,NA,TGTTCCAGCAGCTTCAGGGCTTATGGCTACACCTTC,CSSSFRAYGYTF
TRBV5-1,TRBD2,TRBJ2-1,NA,TGCGCCAGCAGCTCCTTAGCGGGAGATGAGCAGTTCTTC,CASSSLAGDEQFF
TRBV11-3,TRBD2,TRBJ2-1,few,TGTGCCAGCAGCTCTTGGACTAGCAGCGATGAGCAGTTCTTC,CASSSWTSSDEQFF
TRBV19,NA,TRBJ2-7,NA,TGTGCCAGTAGTAAAGCTCGCTCCTACGAGCAGTACTTC,CASSKARSYEQYF
TRBV7-9,TRBD2,TRBJ2-7,NA,TGTGCCAGCAGTCGAGCGGCCGGACTAGGGGCGCGTGAGCAGTACTTC,CASSRAAGLGAREQYF
TRBV10-2,NA,TRBJ1-1,NA,TGCGCCAGCAGTGATCCGGGAGGGAAGCCTGAAGCTTTCTTT,CASSDPGGKPEAFF
TRBV4-3,NA,TRBJ1-3,once,TGCGCCAGCAGCCAAGTTGGACGGGGATCGAGTAGCTCTGGAAACACCATATATTTT,CASSQVGRGSSSSGNTIYF
TRBV5-6,TRBD1,TRBJ1-2,few,TGTGCCAGCAGCTTGGCCGGACAGGGAGGAGGCTACACCTTC,CASSLAGQGGGYTF
TRBV27,TRBD1,TRBJ2-2,NA,TGTGCCAGCAGGGGCACTCCGGGACAGGCCCGAACCGGGGAGCTGTTTTTT,CASRGTPGQARTGELFF
TRBV14,NA,TRBJ1-2,NA,TGTGCCAGCAGCCAATTCAGATGGGGCGAGGTGGATGGCTACACCTTC,CASSQFRWGEVDGYTF
TRBV19,NA,TRBJ1-2,NA,TGTGCCAGTAGTATCAGGTCCGGCAGCTCTAACTATGGCTACACCTTC,CASSIRSGSSNYGYTF
TRBV25-1,TRBD2,TRBJ2-7,NA,TGTGCCAGCACCACCCCGGGACTAGCGGGAGTCGAGCAGTACTTC,CASTTPGLAGVEQYF
TRBV7-2,TRBD2,TRBJ2-2,NA,TGTGCCAGCAGACTAGCGGGAGTGAGAGACACCGGGGAGCTGTTTTTT,CASRLAGVRDTGELFF
TRBV11-3,TRBD2,TRBJ2-5,NA,TGTGCCAGCAGCTTAGTTATGAATCTAGCGGATCAAGAGACCCAGTACTTC,CASSLVMNLADQETQYF
TRBV19,NA,TRBJ1-5,NA,TGTGCCATCTCTCCGGGGGAACGCCAGCCCCAGCATTTT,CAISPGERQPQHF
TRBV4-1,NA,TRBJ2-1,NA,TGCGCCAGCAGCCAAGATTACAGCGGAAGCAATGAGCAGTTCTTC,CASSQDYSGSNEQFF
TRBV10-3,NA,TRBJ2-7,NA,TGTGCCATCAGTCGGACAGATTCCGAGCAGTACTTC,CAISRTDSEQYF
TRBV7-2,TRBD1,TRBJ2-5,NA,TGTGCCAGCAGCCTCAGACAGGGGAGAGAGACCCAGTACTTC,CASSLRQGRETQYF
TRBV7-9,NA,TRBJ2-3,NA,TGTGCCAACAGCTTATACTTTAGCACAGATACGCAGTATTTT,CANSLYFSTDTQYF
TRBV19,NA,TRBJ1-5,NA,TGTGCCAGTAAGGGGCCCGCGTGGGATCAGCCCCAGCATTTT,CASKGPAWDQPQHF
TRBV5-6,TRBD1,TRBJ2-7,NA,TGTGCCAGCAGCTTGGAGTGGACAGGTTACGAGCAGTACTTC,CASSLEWTGYEQYF
TRBV2,TRBD1,TRBJ2-7,few,TGTGCCAGCAGGGAGACAGGGGCGGACGAGCAGTACTTC,CASRETGADEQYF
TRBV6-1,NA,TRBJ2-7,NA,TGTGCCAGCAGCTTCTTGACAGGTGGAATCTACGAGCAGTACTTC,CASSFLTGGIYEQYF
TRBV29-1,NA,TRBJ1-1,NA,TGCAGCGTGGGGCCGGGAGCTGGAGCTTTCTTT,CSVGPGAGAFF
TRBV7-2,NA,TRBJ1-2,NA,TGTGCCAGCAGCTGGACAGTGGACAGCCGGACGGGCTACACCTTC,CASSWTVDSRTGYTF
TRBV18,NA,TRBJ2-5,NA,TGTGCCAGCTCACCTGACGGGAGTTACAGGGAGACCCAGTACTTC,CASSPDGSYRETQYF
TRBV11-3,NA,TRBJ2-5,NA,TGTGCCAGCAGCTCCAGAGGCCCCACGACCCAGTACTTC,CASSSRGPTTQYF
TRBV7-9,NA,TRBJ2-7,NA,TGTGCCAGCAGCGATCTATTCCGGGACGAGCAGTACTTC,CASSDLFRDEQYF
TRBV19,NA,TRBJ2-4,few,TGTGCCAGTAGTATCGCGGCAGGCAGACGGGGAAACATTCAGTACTTC,CASSIAAGRRGNIQYF
TRBV5-5,TRBD1,TRBJ1-1,NA,TGTGCCAGCAGCGTTGACAGGGGCCTTAAATTTAACACTGAAGCTTTCTTT,CASSVDRGLKFNTEAFF
TRBV7-2,NA,TRBJ1-5,NA,TGTGCCAGCAGCTTGTTCCAGGGTAATCAGCCCCAGCATTTT,CASSLFQGNQPQHF
TRBV6-5,NA,TRBJ1-2,few,TGTGCCTGCAGACGGAACTATGGCTACACCTTC,CACRRNYGYTF
TRBV5-1,NA,TRBJ2-3,NA,TGCGCCAGCAGCTTGGAACCGGGGACAGATACGCAGTATTTT,CASSLEPGTDTQYF
TRBV6-1,NA,TRBJ2-1,NA,TGTGCCAGCAGTGAATTCGGGGTAAACAATGAGCAGTTCTTC,CASSEFGVNNEQFF
TRBV6-5,TRBD1,TRBJ2-7,NA,TGTGCCAGCGGGAAGGGAGGGGACAGGGTCTACGAGCAGTACTTC,CASGKGGDRVYEQYF
TRBV7-2,NA,TRBJ2-1,NA,TGTGCCAGCAGCTTAGGATATACGAGTGAGCAGTTCTTC,CASSLGYTSEQFF